This T cell receptor (beta chain) came from a study of monozygotic twins with inflammatory bowel disease. Findings of the study overall: Twin pairs that were concordant did not differ from discordant pairs in repertoire similarity, possibly from limited power.

Remarks on this clonotype: Its target is not known.

Germline CDR1 reads SGHKS; CDR2 reads YYEKEE (reference sequence). This CDR3 contains 17 residues. There were around 3,500 ng of total RNA used for each TCR library. After re-calling the 5' RACE reads, TCRdb lists one entry per CDR3 protein, DNA absent. The listing records some 200,000 distinct CDR3 sequences. The sequencing input was blood. The source of this sequence is a human donor with ulcerative colitis or Crohn's disease, or a healthy co-twin of an affected twin (not recorded which). The V call is TRBV5-5, the J call TRBJ1-2; TCRdb calls TRBD1, which cannot be checked without DNA. The CDR3 sequence is CASSLVPQGQGAYGYTF. Looking up the rest from reference TRBV5-5 and TRBJ1-2 gives the full variable domain: DAGVTQSPTHLIKTRGQQVTLRCSPISGHKSVSWYQQVLGQGPQFIFQYYEKEERGRGNFPDRFSARQFPNYSSELNVNALLLGDSALYLCASSLVPQGQGAYGYTFGSGTRLTVV.